This T cell receptor (beta chain) emerged from a study of shared T cell receptors in the human thymus. Sequencing was performed with immunoSEQ multiplex PCR; in TCRdb, only in-frame clones are kept and a portion is missing. Among around 730,000 clones, approximately 85% were seen once, and the ten largest hold roughly 0.01%. The ends were cut back, 2 bases at V and 6 bases at J, with 14 bases in the middle. Germline lookup yields CDR1 MNHNS and CDR2 SASEGT. The CDR3 is 15 residues long. These data were also reused for a study on human thymus T cells. Turning to that study: Thymus pieces cut out during corrective heart surgery were the tissue that was used. V and J genes seemed to be used with bias in thymic and blood repertoires.

The source material was thymocytes. The sequence was collected from a girl under three years old with a congenital heart defect. The chain combines TRBV6-1 with TRBJ1-5, with TRBD1 as a possible D gene (6 bases). The CDR3 reads CASSEKAGEGQPQHF. CDR3 DNA sequence: TGTGCCAGCAGTGAAAAAGCAGGGGAAGGTCAGCCCCAGCATTTT.